The 22 T cell receptor beta chains listed next were all sequenced from one sample in a study of T cell changes during pregnancy in multiple sclerosis. Only in-frame clones appear in the TCRdb table, and some are missing; sequencing was by immunoSEQ multiplex PCR. The sample carries roughly 89,000 clones, 90% to 95% recorded once. The input for sequencing was peripheral blood, taken in the third trimester of pregnancy. These receptor sequences come from a female donor with multiple sclerosis, enrolled in a pregnancy study.

The chain joins TRBV5-1 to TRBJ2-3; D ambiguous. The CDR3 consists of 12 residues. V dropped 4 bases and J dropped 0 bases, with 3 bases sitting between them. The germline CDR1 and CDR2 sequences are SGHRS and YFSETQ. The CDR3 loop is CASSVSTDTQYF. The CDR3 DNA is TGCGCCAGCAGCGTAAGCACAGATACGCAGTATTTT.

This chain uses TRBV6-5 with TRBJ2-1; D is unresolved. Germline CDR1 is MNHEY and CDR2 is SVGAGI. The V end was cut by 4 bases, the J end by 3 bases, with 7 bases between. CDR3 length: 13 residues. CDR3 coding DNA: TGTGCCAGCAGTTGGAGCTACTACAATGAGCAGTTCTTC. It encodes CASSWSYYNEQFF.

The V call is TRBV4-2, the J call TRBJ2-1, with TRBD2 matching over 10 bases. V was clipped by 1 base and J by 4 bases; unmatched bases: 4. Germline CDR1 reads LGHNA; CDR2 reads YNFKEQ. The CDR3 has 16 amino acids. Written as DNA, the CDR3 is TGTGCCAGCAGCCAAGTAGCTAGCGGGAGATACAATGAGCAGTTCTTC. Protein product: CASSQVASGRYNEQFF.

V is TRBV7-2 and J is TRBJ1-2; maybe TRBD1 (6 bases). Between the trimmed V and J ends, which lost 2 bases and 2 bases, there was a span of 15 bases. From germline, CDR1 is SGHTA and CDR2 FQGNSA. CDR3 length equals 16 residues. Here the CDR3 DNA reads TGTGCCAGCAGCTTAAACGGCGGACAGATGAACTATGGCTACACCTTC. Amino acids: CASSLNGGQMNYGYTF.

The chain employs TRBV7-6 and TRBJ2-2; TRBD1 matches 9 bases. Trimming cost V 4 bases and J 7 bases; bases outside gene matches: 7. The V gene's germline CDR1 is SGHVS and CDR2 FNYEAQ. This CDR3 has 15 residues. DNA of the CDR3: TGTGCCAGCAGCTCGAATACAGGGGGCATCGGGGAGCTGTTTTTT. Protein sequence: CASSSNTGGIGELFF.

The chain couples TRBV4-3 to TRBJ2-5; 11 bases agree with TRBD2. The CDR3 consists of 16 residues. V lost 2 bases to trimming and J lost 5 bases; unmatched junction nucleotides: 7. CDR1 is LGHNA and CDR2 is YSLEER in the germline V gene. CDR3 in DNA: TGCGCCAGCAGCCAACGTAGCGGGAGGGCCGGGGAGACCCAGTACTTC. It specifies CASSQRSGRAGETQYF.

The chain joins TRBV6-5 to TRBJ1-1, with D possibly matching TRBD1 (5 bases). The CDR3 covers 14 residues. Germline V gives CDR1 MNHEY, CDR2 SVGAGI. The V end lost 5 bases, the J end lost 3 bases, and 13 bases lay between the germline ends. The DNA of the CDR3 is TGTGCCAGCAGTCTTCGGACATCCTACACTGAAGCTTTCTTT. Protein: CASSLRTSYTEAFF.

The chain combines TRBV20-1 with TRBJ2-1, with 7 bases identical to TRBD2. CDR3 length equals 10 residues. Trimming cost V 6 bases and J 10 bases; bases outside gene matches: 3. In germline, CDR1 is DFQATT, CDR2 SNEGSKA (reference sequence). The CDR3 reads CSAILAEQFF. The CDR3 DNA reads TGCAGTGCCATACTAGCGGAGCAGTTCTTC.

V usage is TRBV9 and J usage is TRBJ2-2, with D tentatively TRBD2 (5 bases). Trimming shortened V by 0 bases and J by 4 bases, and 13 bases separated the two germline ends. The CDR3 contains 16 residues. CDR1 and CDR2 (germline): SGDLS, YYNGEE. CDR3 nucleotides: TGTGCCAGCAGCGTAGATAGAGGGAGAGGCACCGGGGAGCTGTTTTTT. It encodes CASSVDRGRGTGELFF.

The V and J genes are TRBV25-1 and TRBJ1-1; possible D gene TRBD1, 6 bases. The germline V gene has CDR1 MGHDK and CDR2 SYGVNS. Trimming took 6 bases from V and 1 from J, leaving 12 bases between them. This CDR3 is built from 14 residues. CDR3 bases: TGTGCCAGCAGCTTAGGGGGATCGAACACTGAAGCTTTCTTT. Translation gives CASSLGGSNTEAFF. Supplemented by reference TRBV25-1 and TRBJ1-1, the full variable domain reads EADIYQTPRYLVIGTGKKITLECSQTMGHDKMYWYQQDPGMELHLIHYSYGVNSTEKGDLSSESTVSRIRTEHFPLTLESARPSHTSQYLCASSLGGSNTEAFFGQGTRLTVV.

The J gene is TRBJ2-1, the V gene TRBV28; D gene ambiguous. This CDR3 is built from 12 residues. Germline CDR1 MDHEN, CDR2 SYDVKM. The V end lost 10 bases, the J end lost 4 bases, and 11 bases lay between the germline ends. As DNA, the CDR3 is TGTGCCACCTTGGCTGGTTACAATGAGCAGTTCTTC. Its translation is CATLAGYNEQFF.

This rearrangement joins TRBV6-1 to TRBJ2-1; TRBD2 aligns across 7 bases. In germline, CDR1 is MNHNS, CDR2 SASEGT. Trimming removed 5 bases from V and 1 base from J; junction bases left unmatched: 5. This CDR3 region has 15 residues. CDR3 sequence (DNA): TGTGCCAGCAGTCGGCGCGGGAGTTCCTACAATGAGCAGTTCTTC. Its protein is CASSRRGSSYNEQFF.

This chain connects TRBV2 to TRBJ2-7, with 7 bases identical to TRBD1. CDR3 size: 15 residues. Looked up from germline, CDR1 is SNHLY and CDR2 is FYNNEI. J was trimmed by 2 bases and V by 6 bases; bases with no gene match: 10. DNA for the CDR3: TGTGCCAGCAGCGACGACAGGGCCGGACCCTACGAGCAGTACTTC. As protein: CASSDDRAGPYEQYF.

The gene calls are TRBV6-6 and TRBJ2-7; 8 bases align to TRBD2. With V trimmed by 6 bases and J by 0 bases, 7 bases remained unmatched. This CDR3 region has 15 residues. Germline V gene sequence: CDR1 MNHNY, CDR2 SVGAGI (reference sequence). CDR3 loop: CASSLEAGVSYEQYF. CDR3 nucleotide sequence: TGTGCCAGCAGCCTGGAAGCGGGAGTCTCCTACGAGCAGTACTTC.

CDR3 region: CASSRRTGGSGNTIYF. The CDR3, as DNA: TGTGCCAGCAGCCGACGAACAGGGGGTTCTGGAAACACCATATATTTT. The chain combines TRBV14 with TRBJ1-3; 8 positions match TRBD1. Losses at the gene ends were 4 bases for V and 1 base for J; bases not matched to a gene: 6. Looked up from germline, CDR1 is SGHDN and CDR2 is FVKESK. This CDR3 is 16 amino acids long.

The CDR3 here is CASSLVTGRGYTF. DNA of the CDR3: TGTGCCAGCAGCTTAGTAACAGGACGAGGCTACACCTTC. The rearrangement uses TRBV7-2 and TRBJ1-2; tentative D call: TRBD1 (5 bases). CDR1 is SGHTA, CDR2 FQGNSA, per germline. Trimming took off 1 base at V and 8 bases at J, with 11 bases between the two ends. The CDR3 runs to 13 residues.

The chain is built from TRBV7-3 and TRBJ2-3; tentatively, D is TRBD2 (6 bases). The germline V gene encodes CDR1 SGHTA and CDR2 FQGTGA. V was pared by 5 bases and J by 2 bases, with 20 bases between. CDR3 length equals 17 residues. The CDR3 is CASSIPPRLVVTDTQYF. CDR3 nucleotides: TGTGCCAGCAGCATACCCCCGAGACTAGTTGTCACAGATACGCAGTATTTT.

This chain uses TRBV5-6 with TRBJ2-3; D perhaps matches TRBD1 (5 bases). The germline V gene encodes CDR1 SGHDT and CDR2 YYEEEE. CDR3 length: 13 residues. V lost 3 bases and J 1 base, leaving 6 bases between the germline ends. CDR3 sequence (DNA): TGTGCCAGCAGCTGGGGCCGCACAGATACGCAGTATTTT. It codes for CASSWGRTDTQYF.

The V and J genes are TRBV5-1 and TRBJ2-5; TRBD2 matches 15 bases. The V gene's germline CDR1 is SGHRS and CDR2 YFSETQ. Trimming removed 4 bases from V and 4 bases from J; junction bases left unmatched: 5. The length of the CDR3 is 16 residues. CDR3 sequence (DNA): TGCGCCAGCAGCGATTCGGGACTAGCGGGAGGAGAGACCCAGTACTTC. Encoded protein: CASSDSGLAGGETQYF.

The V gene is TRBV29-1, the J gene TRBJ2-1; D remains ambiguous. Looked up from germline, CDR1 is SQVTM and CDR2 is ANQGSEA. This CDR3 comprises 13 residues. Trimming took 3 bases from V and 0 from J, leaving 6 bases between them. CDR3 sequence: CSVEESSYNEQFF. CDR3 nucleotide sequence: TGCAGCGTTGAGGAGAGCTCCTACAATGAGCAGTTCTTC.

The chain recombines TRBV5-4 with TRBJ1-3, with D perhaps matching TRBD1 (5 bases). Per the germline V gene, CDR1 is SGHNT and CDR2 is YYREEE (reference sequence). V lost 4 bases and J 0 bases, leaving 17 bases between the germline ends. The CDR3 is 17 amino acids. The CDR3 sequence is CASSARQTLTSGNTIYF. The CDR3 DNA reads as TGTGCCAGCAGCGCCCGACAGACACTCACCTCTGGAAACACCATATATTTT.

The DNA of the CDR3 is TGCGCCAGCAGCTTGGGGGCCGCAGGGAACACTGAAGCTTTCTTT. Protein sequence: CASSLGAAGNTEAFF. The chain recombines TRBV5-1 with TRBJ1-1; D unresolved. Between the trimmed V and J ends, which lost 0 bases and 1 base, there was a span of 10 bases. This CDR3 has 15 residues. Germline lookup yields CDR1 SGHRS and CDR2 YFSETQ. Full variable domain (outside the CDR3, taken from reference TRBV5-1 and TRBJ1-1): KAGVTQTPRYLIKTRGQQVTLSCSPISGHRSVSWYQQTPGQGLQFLFEYFSETQRNKGNFPGRFSGRQFSNSRSEMNVSTLELGDSALYLCASSLGAAGNTEAFFGQGTRLTVV.